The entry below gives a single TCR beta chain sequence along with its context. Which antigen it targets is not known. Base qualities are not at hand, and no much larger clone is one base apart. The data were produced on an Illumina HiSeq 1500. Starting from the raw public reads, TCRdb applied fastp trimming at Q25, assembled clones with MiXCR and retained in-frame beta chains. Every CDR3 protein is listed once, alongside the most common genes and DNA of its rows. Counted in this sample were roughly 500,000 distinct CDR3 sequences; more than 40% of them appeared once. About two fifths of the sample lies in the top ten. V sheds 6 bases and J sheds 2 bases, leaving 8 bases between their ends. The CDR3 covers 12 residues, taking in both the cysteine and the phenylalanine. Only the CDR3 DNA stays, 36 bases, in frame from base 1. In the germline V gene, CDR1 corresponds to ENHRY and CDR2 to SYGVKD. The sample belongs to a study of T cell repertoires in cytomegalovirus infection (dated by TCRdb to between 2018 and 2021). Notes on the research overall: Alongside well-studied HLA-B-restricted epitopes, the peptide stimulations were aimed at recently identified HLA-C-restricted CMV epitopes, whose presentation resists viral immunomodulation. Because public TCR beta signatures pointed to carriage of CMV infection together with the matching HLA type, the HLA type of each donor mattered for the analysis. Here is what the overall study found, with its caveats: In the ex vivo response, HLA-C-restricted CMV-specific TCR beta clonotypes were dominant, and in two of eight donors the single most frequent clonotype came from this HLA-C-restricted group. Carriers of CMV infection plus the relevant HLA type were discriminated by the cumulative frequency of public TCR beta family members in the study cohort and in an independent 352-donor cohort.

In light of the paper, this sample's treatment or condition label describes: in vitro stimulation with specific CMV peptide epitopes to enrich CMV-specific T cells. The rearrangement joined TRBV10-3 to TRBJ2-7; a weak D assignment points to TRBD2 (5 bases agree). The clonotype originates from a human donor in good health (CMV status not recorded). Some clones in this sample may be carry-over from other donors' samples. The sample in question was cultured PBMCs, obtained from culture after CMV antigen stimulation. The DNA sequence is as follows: TGTGCCATCAGCCCGGGGACCTACGAGCAGTACTTC. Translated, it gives CAISPGTYEQYF.